This is a list of T cell receptor beta chains from one sample in a study of blood T cells in healthy people across ages. TCRdb redid the calling of the 5' RACE reads with MiXCR, one entry per CDR3 protein. The sample has 1.5 million to 2 million distinct CDR3 sequences; less than 50% are singletons. The specimen sequenced was blood. These receptors were obtained from a woman in her thirties or forties in good health. Each CDR3 is given with its conserved first and last residue. Fields, in order: D gene, J gene, V gene, clone size, CDR3 protein, CDR3 DNA. D genes are given only for firm matches. The size field is filled for only some rows; it gives once, few, many or a size class.

d_gene: TRBD1; j_gene: TRBJ1-2; v_gene: TRBV20-1; abundance: NA; CDR3aa: CSARGNRDRPNYGYTF; CDR3nt: TGCAGTGCTAGAGGCAACCGGGACAGACCTAACTATGGCTACACCTTC
d_gene: TRBD2; j_gene: TRBJ2-1; v_gene: TRBV9; abundance: few; CDR3aa: CASSEPLSGGAKMGGHEQFF; CDR3nt: TGTGCCAGCAGCGAACCGCTTAGCGGGGGGGCTAAAATGGGCGGCCATGAGCAGTTCTTC
d_gene: NA; j_gene: TRBJ2-1; v_gene: TRBV12-3/TRBV12-4; abundance: NA; CDR3aa: CASSPKTGDSVYNEQFF; CDR3nt: TGTGCCAGCAGCCCCAAAACGGGGGACAGCGTTTACAATGAGCAGTTCTTC
d_gene: NA; j_gene: TRBJ2-1; v_gene: TRBV7-2; abundance: NA; CDR3aa: CASREWPEENEQFF; CDR3nt: TGTGCCAGCAGGGAGTGGCCGGAGGAGAATGAGCAGTTCTTC
d_gene: TRBD1; j_gene: TRBJ2-7; v_gene: TRBV4-3; abundance: NA; CDR3aa: CASSQDRGADEQYF; CDR3nt: TGCGCCAGCAGCCAGGACAGGGGAGCGGACGAGCAGTACTTC
d_gene: TRBD2; j_gene: TRBJ2-5; v_gene: TRBV6-2/TRBV6-3; abundance: few; CDR3aa: CASSRMTSGGETQYF; CDR3nt: TGTGCCAGCAGTCGTATGACTAGCGGGGGAGAGACCCAGTACTTC
d_gene: NA; j_gene: TRBJ2-6; v_gene: TRBV4-3; abundance: NA; CDR3aa: CASSQIPSSGANVLTF; CDR3nt: TGCGCCAGCAGCCAAATACCTTCCTCTGGGGCCAACGTCCTGACTTTC
d_gene: NA; j_gene: TRBJ1-5; v_gene: TRBV15; abundance: NA; CDR3aa: CATSRDGGTGQPQHF; CDR3nt: TGTGCCACCAGCAGAGATGGGGGAACGGGGCAGCCCCAGCATTTT
d_gene: TRBD1; j_gene: TRBJ2-7; v_gene: TRBV6-2/TRBV6-3; abundance: few; CDR3aa: CASRRYDRGHEQYF; CDR3nt: TGTGCCAGCAGGAGGTATGACAGGGGCCACGAGCAGTACTTC
d_gene: NA; j_gene: TRBJ2-2; v_gene: TRBV4-1; abundance: NA; CDR3aa: CASSPSGTQNTGELFF; CDR3nt: TGCGCCAGCAGCCCTTCCGGGACTCAGAACACCGGGGAGCTGTTTTTT
d_gene: NA; j_gene: TRBJ2-7; v_gene: TRBV20-1; abundance: NA; CDR3aa: CSVKSYEQYF; CDR3nt: TGCAGTGTTAAAAGCTACGAGCAGTACTTC
d_gene: TRBD2; j_gene: TRBJ2-1; v_gene: TRBV20-1; abundance: NA; CDR3aa: CSANLRGATYNEQFF; CDR3nt: TGCAGTGCTAATTTGCGGGGGGCCACCTACAATGAGCAGTTCTTC
d_gene: NA; j_gene: TRBJ2-1; v_gene: TRBV5-1; abundance: NA; CDR3aa: CASSQRGLSSYNEQFF; CDR3nt: TGCGCCAGCAGCCAGAGAGGCCTCAGCTCCTACAATGAGCAGTTCTTC
d_gene: NA; j_gene: TRBJ2-4; v_gene: TRBV6-1; abundance: NA; CDR3aa: CASSEYPSARVPKNIQYF; CDR3nt: TGTGCCAGCAGTGAATACCCATCGGCCAGGGTCCCCAAAAACATTCAGTACTTC
d_gene: NA; j_gene: TRBJ2-7; v_gene: TRBV24-1; abundance: NA; CDR3aa: CATSDSLGAYEQYF; CDR3nt: TGTGCCACCAGTGATTCTCTGGGGGCCTACGAGCAGTACTTC
d_gene: TRBD1; j_gene: TRBJ2-7; v_gene: TRBV12-3/TRBV12-4; abundance: many; CDR3aa: CASSFTGGYEQYF; CDR3nt: TGTGCCAGCAGTTTTACAGGGGGCTACGAGCAGTACTTC
d_gene: NA; j_gene: TRBJ1-2; v_gene: TRBV7-2; abundance: NA; CDR3aa: CASSPRGTPAGYTF; CDR3nt: TGTGCCAGCAGCCCCCGAGGGACGCCCGCGGGCTACACCTTC
d_gene: TRBD2; j_gene: TRBJ2-7; v_gene: TRBV6-2/TRBV6-3; abundance: NA; CDR3aa: CASSSVAGGYNEQYF; CDR3nt: TGTGCCAGCAGCTCAGTAGCGGGGGGGTACAATGAGCAGTACTTC
d_gene: TRBD1; j_gene: TRBJ2-1; v_gene: TRBV5-1; abundance: NA; CDR3aa: CASRTGALNEQFF; CDR3nt: TGCGCCAGCCGGACAGGGGCGCTCAATGAGCAGTTCTTC
d_gene: NA; j_gene: TRBJ2-1; v_gene: TRBV7-2; abundance: few; CDR3aa: CASSPQPGNNEQFF; CDR3nt: TGTGCCAGCAGCCCGCAACCCGGGAACAATGAGCAGTTCTTC
d_gene: NA; j_gene: TRBJ2-1; v_gene: TRBV29-1; abundance: NA; CDR3aa: CSVERFGSDEQFF; CDR3nt: TGCAGCGTTGAACGGTTTGGTTCGGATGAGCAGTTCTTC
d_gene: NA; j_gene: TRBJ2-7; v_gene: TRBV2; abundance: NA; CDR3aa: CASRPSFHEQYF; CDR3nt: TGTGCCAGCAGGCCGAGCTTCCACGAGCAGTACTTC